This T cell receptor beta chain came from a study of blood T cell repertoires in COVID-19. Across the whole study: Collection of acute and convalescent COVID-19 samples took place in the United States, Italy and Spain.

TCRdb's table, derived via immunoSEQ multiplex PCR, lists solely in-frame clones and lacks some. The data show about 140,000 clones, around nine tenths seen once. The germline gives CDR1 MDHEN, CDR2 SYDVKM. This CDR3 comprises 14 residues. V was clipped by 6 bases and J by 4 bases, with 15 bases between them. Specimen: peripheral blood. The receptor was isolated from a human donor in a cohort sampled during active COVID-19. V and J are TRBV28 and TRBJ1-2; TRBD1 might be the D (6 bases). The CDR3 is CASRAPQGIYGYTF. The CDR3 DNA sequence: TGTGCCAGCAGAGCCCCACAGGGTATCTATGGCTACACCTTC.